This TCR beta chain comes out of a study of CD8+ T cells in alopecia areata. Sorting from PBMCs produced CD4+ and CD8+ T cells. This clone appeared a single time. Its antigen is still unknown. Extracted RNA was reverse transcribed into cDNA, the sequencing template. Here immunoSEQ multiplex PCR was the method, and the copy in TCRdb shows in-frame clones only, minus some. The table shows 110,000 to 150,000 clones, with under 60% occurring only once. Study outcomes and limitations: More clonal than normal scalp was lesional scalp, particularly alopecia totalis/universalis. Relative to mice, TCR sharing across patients was less clear, a difference possibly HLA-related.

The V end lost 1 base, the J end lost 6 bases, and 4 bases lay between the germline ends. The CDR3 runs to 11 residues. The germline gives CDR1 SEHNR, CDR2 FQNEAQ (reference sequence). The sample here was CD4+ T cells sorted from blood, taken at week 0. This clonotype originated in a human donor with alopecia areata. The chain has TRBV7-9 and TRBJ2-7; D unresolved. CDR3 protein: CASSLGREQYF. CDR3 DNA: TGTGCCAGCAGCTTAGGACGCGAGCAGTACTTC.